This entry features one TCR beta chain sequence. Distinct nucleotide sequences in the sample also encode this CDR3. Repertoires were generated with immunoSEQ multiplex PCR, while TCRdb's copy carries only in-frame clones and drops some. The table has 83,000 or so clones, approximately 78% seen once. This entry belongs to a study of blood T cell repertoires in COVID-19. Trimming took 3 bases from V and 2 from J; bases not matched to a gene: 0. Germline V gene data show CDR1 as MDHEN and CDR2 as SYDVKM. This CDR3 has 13 residues. The TCR comes from a human donor in a cohort sampled during active COVID-19. Sequenced: peripheral blood. The rearrangement uses TRBV28 and TRBJ1-2, with TRBD1 matching over 7 bases. CDR3 bases: TGTGCCAGCAGTTTGACAGGGAACTATGGCTACACCTTC. Translating gives CASSLTGNYGYTF.